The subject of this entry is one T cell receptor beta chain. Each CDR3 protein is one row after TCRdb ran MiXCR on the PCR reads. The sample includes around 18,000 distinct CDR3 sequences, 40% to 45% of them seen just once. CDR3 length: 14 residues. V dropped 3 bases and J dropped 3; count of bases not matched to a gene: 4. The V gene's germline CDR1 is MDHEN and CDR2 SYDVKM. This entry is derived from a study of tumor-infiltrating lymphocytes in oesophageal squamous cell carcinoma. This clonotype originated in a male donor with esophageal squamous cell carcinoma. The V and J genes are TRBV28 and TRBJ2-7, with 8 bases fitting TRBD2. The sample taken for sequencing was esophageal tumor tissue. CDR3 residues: CASSFSGGVYEQYF. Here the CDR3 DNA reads TGTGCCAGCAGTTTTTCGGGGGGGGTCTACGAGCAGTACTTC.